The clone carrying this T cell receptor beta chain was picked up a small number of times. The antigen remains unidentified. The sample belongs to a study of response to subunit inactivated influenza vaccine. Overall study findings and caveats: The authors proposed limited new T cell recruitment per seasonal influenza vaccination.

TCRdb analysed the RT-PCR reads with MiXCR anew, one entry per CDR3 protein. The sample lists roughly 700,000 distinct CDR3 sequences, approximately 15% occurring once. V dropped 5 bases and J dropped 4; count of bases not matched to a gene: 6. Germline V lookup: CDR1 SGHTA, CDR2 FQGNSA. The CDR3 length is 15 residues. The V and J genes are TRBV7-2 and TRBJ2-1; 9 positions match TRBD1. Sequencing was performed on PBMCs from blood, taken 14 to 15 days before vaccination. The receptor was isolated from a man over 45 who received an inactivated influenza vaccine. CDR3 residues: CASSIGQGLYNEQFF. CDR3 bases: TGTGCCAGCAGCATCGGACAGGGGCTTTACAATGAGCAGTTCTTC.